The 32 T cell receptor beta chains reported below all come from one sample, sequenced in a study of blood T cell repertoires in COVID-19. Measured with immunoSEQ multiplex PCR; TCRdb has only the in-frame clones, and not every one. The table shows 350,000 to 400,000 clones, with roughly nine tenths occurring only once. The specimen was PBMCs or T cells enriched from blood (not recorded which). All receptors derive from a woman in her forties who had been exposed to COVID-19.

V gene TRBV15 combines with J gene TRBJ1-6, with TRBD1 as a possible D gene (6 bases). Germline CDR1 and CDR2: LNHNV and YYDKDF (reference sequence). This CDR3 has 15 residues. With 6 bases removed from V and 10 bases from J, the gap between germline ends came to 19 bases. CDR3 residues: CATSPAQQGRSPLHF. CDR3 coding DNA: TGTGCCACCAGTCCCGCCCAGCAGGGGAGATCACCCCTCCACTTT.

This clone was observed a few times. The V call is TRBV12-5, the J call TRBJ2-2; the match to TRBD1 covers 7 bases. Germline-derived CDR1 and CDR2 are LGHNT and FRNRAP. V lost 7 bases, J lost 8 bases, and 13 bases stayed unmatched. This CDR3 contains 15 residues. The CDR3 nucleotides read TGTGCTAGTGCCGGGACAGACTTCCTACGAGGGGAGCTGTTTTTT. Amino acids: CASAGTDFLRGELFF.

The DNA of the CDR3 is TGTGCCAGCAGCACTGGGACTAGCGGGGGGAGCTCCTACAATGAGCAGTTCTTC. Its translation is CASSTGTSGGSSYNEQFF. The chain combines TRBV5-4 with TRBJ2-1; 15 bases line up with TRBD2. The length of the CDR3 is 18 residues. The germline gives CDR1 SGHNT, CDR2 YYREEE (reference sequence). Trimming took 4 bases from V and 0 from J; bases not matched to a gene: 5.

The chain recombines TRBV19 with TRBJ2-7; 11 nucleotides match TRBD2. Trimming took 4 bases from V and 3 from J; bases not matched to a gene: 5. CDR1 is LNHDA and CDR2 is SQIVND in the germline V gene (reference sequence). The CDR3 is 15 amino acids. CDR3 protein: CASSTRLAGFYEQYF. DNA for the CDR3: TGTGCCAGTAGTACCAGACTAGCGGGGTTCTACGAGCAGTACTTC.

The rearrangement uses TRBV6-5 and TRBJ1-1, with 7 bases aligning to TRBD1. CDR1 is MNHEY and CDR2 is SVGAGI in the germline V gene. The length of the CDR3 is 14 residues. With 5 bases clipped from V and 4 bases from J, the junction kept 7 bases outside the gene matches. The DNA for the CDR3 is TGTGCCAGCAGTCAGACAGGGCGTGGCACTGAAGCTTTCTTT. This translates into CASSQTGRGTEAFF.

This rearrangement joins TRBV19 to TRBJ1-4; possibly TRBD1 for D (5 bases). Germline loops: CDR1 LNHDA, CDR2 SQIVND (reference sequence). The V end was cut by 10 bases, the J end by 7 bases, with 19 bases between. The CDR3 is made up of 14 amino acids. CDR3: CATGRRGRGEKLFF. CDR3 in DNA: TGTGCCACCGGCCGCCGGGGGAGAGGTGAAAAACTGTTTTTT.

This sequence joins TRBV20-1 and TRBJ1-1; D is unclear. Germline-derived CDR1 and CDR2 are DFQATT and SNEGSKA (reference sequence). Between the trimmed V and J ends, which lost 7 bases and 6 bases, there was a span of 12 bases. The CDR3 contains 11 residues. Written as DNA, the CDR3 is TGCAGTGGGAGACGGGTAGCTGAAGCTTTCTTT. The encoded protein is CSGRRVAEAFF.

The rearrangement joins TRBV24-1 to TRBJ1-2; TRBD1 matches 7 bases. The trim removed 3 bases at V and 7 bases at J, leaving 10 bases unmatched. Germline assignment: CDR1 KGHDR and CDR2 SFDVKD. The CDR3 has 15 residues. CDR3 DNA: TGTGCCACCAGTGATCCTAGACAGGGTATCGGTGGCTACACCTTC. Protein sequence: CATSDPRQGIGGYTF.

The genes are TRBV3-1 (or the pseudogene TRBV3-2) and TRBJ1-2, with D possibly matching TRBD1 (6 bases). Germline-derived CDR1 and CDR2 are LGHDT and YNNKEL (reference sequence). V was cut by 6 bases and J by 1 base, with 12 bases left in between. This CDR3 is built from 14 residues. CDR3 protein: CASSRDTINYGYTF. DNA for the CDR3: TGTGCCAGCAGTCGGGACACCATTAACTATGGCTACACCTTC.

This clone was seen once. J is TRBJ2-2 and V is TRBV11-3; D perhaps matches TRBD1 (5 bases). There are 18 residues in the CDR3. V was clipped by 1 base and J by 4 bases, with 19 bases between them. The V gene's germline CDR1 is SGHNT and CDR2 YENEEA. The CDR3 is CASSLASAGISFTGELFF. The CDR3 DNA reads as TGTGCCAGCAGCTTAGCTTCGGCAGGGATCTCCTTCACCGGGGAGCTGTTTTTT.

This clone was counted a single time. The CDR3 sequence: CASSYGQDGYTF. The DNA of the CDR3 is TGCGCCAGCAGCTACGGACAGGATGGCTACACCTTC. The chain has TRBV5-1 and TRBJ1-2, with 7 nucleotides matching TRBD1. This CDR3 region has 12 residues. Germline V lookup: CDR1 SGHRS, CDR2 YFSETQ. Trimming cost V 3 bases and J 6 bases; bases outside gene matches: 2. Full variable domain (rest looked up from reference TRBV5-1 and TRBJ1-2): KAGVTQTPRYLIKTRGQQVTLSCSPISGHRSVSWYQQTPGQGLQFLFEYFSETQRNKGNFPGRFSGRQFSNSRSEMNVSTLELGDSALYLCASSYGQDGYTFGSGTRLTVV.

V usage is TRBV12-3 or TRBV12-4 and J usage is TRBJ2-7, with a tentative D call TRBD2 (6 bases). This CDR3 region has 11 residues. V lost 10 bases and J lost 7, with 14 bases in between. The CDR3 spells CATSEGGEQYF. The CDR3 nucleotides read TGTGCCACCTCGGAGGGCGGAGAGCAGTACTTC.

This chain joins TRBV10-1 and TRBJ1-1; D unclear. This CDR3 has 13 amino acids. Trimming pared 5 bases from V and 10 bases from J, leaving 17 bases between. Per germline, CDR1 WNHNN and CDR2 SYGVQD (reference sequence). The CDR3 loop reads CASSSRQSSGAFF. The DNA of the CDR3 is TGCGCCAGCAGTTCCCGACAAAGTAGCGGAGCTTTCTTT.

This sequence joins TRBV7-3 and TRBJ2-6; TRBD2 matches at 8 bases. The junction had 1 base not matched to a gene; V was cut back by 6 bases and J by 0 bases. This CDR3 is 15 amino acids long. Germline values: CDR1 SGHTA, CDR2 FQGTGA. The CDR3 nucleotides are TGTGCCAGCAGGCGGGAGGCCTCTGGGGCCAACGTCCTGACTTTC. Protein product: CASRREASGANVLTF.

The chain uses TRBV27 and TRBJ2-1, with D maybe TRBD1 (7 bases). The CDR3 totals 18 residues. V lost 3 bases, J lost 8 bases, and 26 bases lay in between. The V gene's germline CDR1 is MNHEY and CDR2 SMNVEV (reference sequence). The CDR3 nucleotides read TGTGCCAGCAGTTTCTACTCCTCTGGAGGGGGCGGTAAGGATGAGCAGTTCTTC. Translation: CASSFYSSGGGGKDEQFF.

The CDR3 reads CASSISLATDTQYF. In DNA form, the CDR3 reads TGTGCCAGTAGTATTAGCCTAGCGACAGATACGCAGTATTTT. V is TRBV19 and J is TRBJ2-3, with a tentative D call TRBD2 (6 bases). This CDR3 region has 14 residues. Germline V gives CDR1 LNHDA, CDR2 SQIVND (reference sequence). V lost 3 bases, J lost 3 bases, and 10 bases lay in between. Complete variable domain (other parts from reference TRBV19 and TRBJ2-3): DGGITQSPKYLFRKEGQNVTLSCEQNLNHDAMYWYRQDPGQGLRLIYYSQIVNDFQKGDIAEGYSVSREKKESFPLTVTSAQKNPTAFYLCASSISLATDTQYFGPGTRLTVL.

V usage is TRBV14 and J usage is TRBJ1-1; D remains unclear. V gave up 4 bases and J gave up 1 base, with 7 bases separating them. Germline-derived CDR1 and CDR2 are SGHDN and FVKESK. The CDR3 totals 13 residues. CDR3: CASSRNRNTEAFF. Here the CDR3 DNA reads TGTGCCAGCAGCCGTAACAGGAACACTGAAGCTTTCTTT.

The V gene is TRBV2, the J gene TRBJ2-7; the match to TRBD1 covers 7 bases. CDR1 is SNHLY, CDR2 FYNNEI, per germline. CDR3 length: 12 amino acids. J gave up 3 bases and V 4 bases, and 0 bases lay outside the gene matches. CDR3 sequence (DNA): TGTGCCAGCAGTGCAGGGGGCTACGAGCAGTACTTC. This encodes CASSAGGYEQYF.

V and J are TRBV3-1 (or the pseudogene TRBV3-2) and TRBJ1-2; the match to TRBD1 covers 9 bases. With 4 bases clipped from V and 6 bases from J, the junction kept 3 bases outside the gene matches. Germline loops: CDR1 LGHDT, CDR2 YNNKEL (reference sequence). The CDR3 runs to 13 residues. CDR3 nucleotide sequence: TGTGCCAGCAGCCCCTGGACAGGGGATGGCTACACCTTC. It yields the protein CASSPWTGDGYTF.

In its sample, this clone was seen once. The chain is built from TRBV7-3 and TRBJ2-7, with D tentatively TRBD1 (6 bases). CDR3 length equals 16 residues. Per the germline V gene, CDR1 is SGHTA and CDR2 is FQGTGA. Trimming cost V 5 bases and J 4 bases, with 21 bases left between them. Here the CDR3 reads CASSLLGTSSRYEQYF. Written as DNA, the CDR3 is TGTGCCAGCAGCCTACTGGGGACATCTTCTCGGTACGAGCAGTACTTC.

The CDR3 sequence: CASSRQGRNEQYF. In nucleotides, the CDR3 is TGTGCCAGCAGTCGACAGGGACGGAACGAGCAGTACTTC. The chain carries TRBV6-5 and TRBJ2-7, with TRBD1 matching over 7 bases. Germline V lookup: CDR1 MNHEY, CDR2 SVGAGI. The CDR3 contains 13 residues. The junction had 6 bases not matched to a gene; V was cut back by 5 bases and J by 5 bases.

CDR3 DNA sequence: TGTGCCAGCAGCCCCCGACAGGGGAGGAAGACCCAGTACTTC. Protein sequence: CASSPRQGRKTQYF. The chain employs TRBV5-4 and TRBJ2-5, with TRBD1 matching 8 bases. Per the germline V gene, CDR1 is SGHNT and CDR2 is YYREEE (reference sequence). The CDR3 runs 14 residues. V lost 4 bases, J lost 6 bases, and 8 bases stayed unmatched.

CDR3 protein: CASRRGTGSGSPLHF. In nucleotides, the CDR3 is TGTGCCAGCAGAAGGGGGACAGGGAGCGGTTCACCCCTCCACTTT. The chain has TRBV27 and TRBJ1-6, with TRBD1 matching over 9 bases. This CDR3 is 15 amino acids long. Trimming removed 6 bases from V and 9 bases from J; junction bases left unmatched: 9. Germline V gene data show CDR1 as MNHEY and CDR2 as SMNVEV (reference sequence).

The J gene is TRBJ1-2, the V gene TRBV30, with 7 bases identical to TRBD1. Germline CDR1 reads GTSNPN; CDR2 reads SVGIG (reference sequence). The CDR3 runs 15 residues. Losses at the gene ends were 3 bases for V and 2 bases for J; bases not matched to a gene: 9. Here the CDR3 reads CAWRGRTGGNYGYTF. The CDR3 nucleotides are TGTGCCTGGAGGGGTCGGACAGGCGGGAACTATGGCTACACCTTC.

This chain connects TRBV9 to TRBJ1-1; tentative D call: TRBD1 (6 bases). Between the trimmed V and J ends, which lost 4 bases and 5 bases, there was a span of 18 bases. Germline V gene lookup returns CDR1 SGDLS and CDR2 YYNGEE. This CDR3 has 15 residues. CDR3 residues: CASSRRGRGETEAFF. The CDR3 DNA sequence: TGTGCCAGCAGCCGCAGGGGACGGGGTGAGACTGAAGCTTTCTTT.

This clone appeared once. This CDR3 is CASSYGGLFTYPELFF. The DNA for the CDR3 is TGTGCCAGCAGTTACGGTGGTTTGTTTACCTACCCAGAGCTGTTTTTT. V gene TRBV6-5 combines with J gene TRBJ2-2; D not resolved. CDR3 length equals 16 residues. Trimming shortened V by 2 bases and J by 11 bases, and 21 bases separated the two germline ends. CDR1 is MNHEY and CDR2 is SVGAGI in the germline V gene.

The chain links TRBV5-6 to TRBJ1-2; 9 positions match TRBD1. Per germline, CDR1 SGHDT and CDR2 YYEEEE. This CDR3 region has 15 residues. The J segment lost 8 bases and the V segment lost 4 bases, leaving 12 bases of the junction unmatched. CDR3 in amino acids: CASSPRGGQGHGYTF. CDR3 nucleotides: TGTGCCAGCAGCCCGCGGGGTGGACAGGGGCACGGCTACACCTTC.

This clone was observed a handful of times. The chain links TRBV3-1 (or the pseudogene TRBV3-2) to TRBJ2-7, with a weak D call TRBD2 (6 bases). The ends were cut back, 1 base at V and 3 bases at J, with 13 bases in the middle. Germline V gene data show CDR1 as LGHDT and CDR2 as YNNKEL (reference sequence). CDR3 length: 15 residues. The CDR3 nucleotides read TGTGCCAGCAGCCAAGTAGGAGGGTTGTTCTACGAGCAGTACTTC. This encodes CASSQVGGLFYEQYF.

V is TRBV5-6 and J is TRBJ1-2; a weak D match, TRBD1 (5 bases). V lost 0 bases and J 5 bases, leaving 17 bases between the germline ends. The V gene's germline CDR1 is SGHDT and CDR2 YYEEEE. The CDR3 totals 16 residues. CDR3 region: CASSLATNTRGYGYTF. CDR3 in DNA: TGTGCCAGCAGCTTGGCGACCAACACAAGGGGTTATGGCTACACCTTC.

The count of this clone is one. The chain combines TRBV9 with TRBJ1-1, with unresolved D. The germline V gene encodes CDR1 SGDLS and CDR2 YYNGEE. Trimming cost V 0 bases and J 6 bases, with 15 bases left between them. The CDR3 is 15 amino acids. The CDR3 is CASSVVRGPRAEAFF. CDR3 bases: TGTGCCAGCAGCGTAGTTCGGGGTCCTCGGGCTGAAGCTTTCTTT.

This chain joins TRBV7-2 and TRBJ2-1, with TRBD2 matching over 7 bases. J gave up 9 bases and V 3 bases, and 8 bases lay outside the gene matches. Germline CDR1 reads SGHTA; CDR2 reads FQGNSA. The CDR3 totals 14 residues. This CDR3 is CASSFGGSKIEQFF. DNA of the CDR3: TGTGCCAGCAGCTTCGGCGGGAGTAAGATTGAGCAGTTCTTC.

CDR3 nucleotides: TGTGCCAGTAGACCGGACAGGATTGCTAATCAGCCCCAGCATTTT. Protein product: CASRPDRIANQPQHF. The J gene is TRBJ1-5, the V gene TRBV19; 7 bases are a match to TRBD1. V lost 6 bases to trimming and J lost 4 bases; unmatched junction nucleotides: 9. Germline values: CDR1 LNHDA, CDR2 SQIVND (reference sequence). The CDR3 runs to 15 residues.